This is a list of T cell receptor beta chains from one sample in a study of T cell changes during pregnancy in multiple sclerosis. Only in-frame clones appear in the TCRdb table, and some are missing; sequencing was by immunoSEQ multiplex PCR. Here the sample spans fewer than 85,000 clones, approximately 89% being singletons. The material was peripheral blood, obtained before pregnancy. These receptors all stem from a female donor with multiple sclerosis, enrolled in a pregnancy study. Each CDR3 is given with its conserved first and last residue.

j_call v_call cdr3_aa
TRBJ2-7 TRBV14 CASSQDGTRVYEQYF
TRBJ2-3 TRBV30 CAWVDRGFTDTQYF
TRBJ1-1 TRBV18 CASSPTATNTEAFF
TRBJ2-6 TRBV5-1 CASSLAFGSGANVLTF
TRBJ2-7 TRBV2 CASSPEALAGAYEQYF
TRBJ2-5 TRBV4-3 CASSQVIAGGWEETQYF
TRBJ2-1 TRBV29-1 CSVDSGGHNEQFF
TRBJ1-5 TRBV7-9 CASSLEVGMRGRNQPQHF
TRBJ1-4 TRBV7-2 CASSLYRGFNEKLFF
TRBJ1-2 TRBV25-1 CASSPGGRSLYGYTF
TRBJ2-3 TRBV4-3 CASSQDEASGIPQYF
TRBJ2-1 TRBV7-3 CASSLTPTSNSYNEQFF
TRBJ1-1 TRBV2 CASTGEGGRAFF
TRBJ2-5 TRBV27 CASRSQATQYF
TRBJ2-3 TRBV5-6 CASSLWGEGTDTQYF
TRBJ1-5 TRBV4-3 CASSQTGEGGNQPQHF
TRBJ2-1 TRBV5-6 CASRRQGREQFF
TRBJ2-3 TRBV6-5 CASSYSLAGGQDTQYF
TRBJ1-2 TRBV28 CASSLLVQQGLGYTF
TRBJ1-6 TRBV27 CASSLLVRSPLHF
TRBJ2-7 TRBV18 CASSPNNLAWSYEQYF
TRBJ2-2 TRBV9 CASSASTGELFF
TRBJ2-7 TRBV5-5 CASIVTGISHEQYF
TRBJ2-3 TRBV5-6 CASSLTNTQYF
TRBJ1-5 TRBV7-8 CASSLAITGWQPQHF
TRBJ2-7 TRBV6-5 CASSFRQEVYEQYF
TRBJ2-7 TRBV30 CAWSVTTYEQYF
TRBJ2-3 TRBV9 CASSELAGGGDTQYF
TRBJ1-4 TRBV19 CASMQVATNEKLFF
TRBJ1-2 TRBV28 CASSFITPGFGGYTF
TRBJ1-2 TRBV7-2 CASRSTGGVNGYTF
TRBJ1-6 TRBV7-9 CASSLGSAGDSPLHF
NA TRBV29-1 CSVAGGEANEQYF